The clone carrying this T cell receptor (beta chain) was seen a few times. Its antigen is still unknown. Primed by a sample-barcoded 5' primer and a J-beta primer mix, a second PCR proceeded for roughly 6 to 12 cycles. TCRdb redid the calling of the 5' RACE reads with MiXCR, one entry per CDR3 protein. Here the sample spans around 620,000 distinct CDR3 sequences, about 26% being singletons. This sample was included in a study of blood T cells in healthy people across ages. Study details: The template switching approach captured approximately one barcoded beta molecule for every two T cells. Study findings and constraints: When set beside aged donors, long-lived donors presented more naive CD4+ cells and higher diversity.

V shed 0 bases and J shed 5 bases, with 19 bases lying between them. CDR1 and CDR2 from the germline V gene are DFQATT and SNEGSKA (reference sequence). There are 16 residues in the CDR3. Sequencing was done on a sample of blood. The V gene is TRBV20-1, the J gene TRBJ2-5, with D perhaps TRBD2 (7 bases). The source is a woman in her 70s in good health. As DNA, the CDR3 is TGCAGTGCTAGAGATCCCAACAGGGAGGGTGGCGAGACCCAGTACTTC. This codes for CSARDPNREGGETQYF.